The rows below give T cell receptor beta chains drawn from one sample of a study of blood T cells in healthy people across ages. TCRdb reprocessed the 5' RACE reads via MiXCR and lists one record per CDR3 protein. Of about 640,000 distinct CDR3 sequences in the sample, around two fifths were seen once. Sequenced: blood. The origin of the receptors is a man of 80 years or more in good health. The CDR3 runs from the conserved cysteine through the conserved F or W. A D gene is named only where the DNA matches it firmly. Some rows mark clone size as missing; the rest say once, few, many or name a class of expanded clone.

J,D,V,size,DNA,CDR3
TRBJ2-3,-,TRBV6-2/TRBV6-3,-,TGTGCCAGCACCGGCATGGGGGATACGCAGTATTTT,CASTGMGDTQYF
TRBJ1-1,TRBD1,TRBV5-1,-,TGCGCCAGCAGCTCTTCAGGGGGGAGGTACACTGAAGCTTTCTTT,CASSSSGGRYTEAFF
TRBJ1-2,-,TRBV27,-,TGCGCCAGCAGTTTGCAGGCGGGGGATAGCTATGGCTACACCTTC,CASSLQAGDSYGYTF
TRBJ2-2,TRBD1,TRBV4-3,-,TGCGCCAGCAACCGGGACAGGAACACCGGGGAGCTGTTTTTT,CASNRDRNTGELFF
TRBJ2-7,TRBD2,TRBV6-2/TRBV6-3,few,TGTGCCAGCAGTGCCTTTAGCGGGAGCCTGGGAGAGCAGTACTTC,CASSAFSGSLGEQYF
TRBJ1-1,TRBD1,TRBV6-2/TRBV6-3,few,TGTGCCAGCAGCAAATCACAGGGGGGTGCTGAAGCTTTCTTT,CASSKSQGGAEAFF
TRBJ2-7,-,TRBV12-3/TRBV12-4,few,TGTGCCAGCAGCCTAAAGCCCCCGGGTGCGGGGTCCTACGAGCAGTACTTC,CASSLKPPGAGSYEQYF
TRBJ1-2,TRBD1,TRBV5-1,many,TGCGCCAGCAGGCGGGGACAGGCTAACTATGGCTACACCTTC,CASRRGQANYGYTF
TRBJ2-3,-,TRBV6-5,-,TGTGCCAGCAGTCAACTCGCTCTACCGGGCACAGATACGCAGTATTTT,CASSQLALPGTDTQYF
TRBJ2-5,TRBD2,TRBV20-1,-,TGCAGTGCTAGAGATATACGAACTAGCGAGCACCAAGAGACCCAGTACTTC,CSARDIRTSEHQETQYF
TRBJ2-7,TRBD1,TRBV4-3,few,TGCGCCAGCAGCCAAGTCCAGGGGGCCCGCTACGAGCAGTACTTC,CASSQVQGARYEQYF
TRBJ1-5,-,TRBV20-1,-,TGCAGTGCTAGCCCTAGGTGGCAGCCCCAGCATTTT,CSASPRWQPQHF
TRBJ2-7,-,TRBV7-2,few,TGTGCCAGCAGCTTAGTGTGGGGGGGACAGGAACGCTACGAGCAGTACTTC,CASSLVWGGQERYEQYF
TRBJ2-7,-,TRBV4-3,-,TGCGCCAGCAGCTTAGAACTCATTACCTACGAGCAGTACTTC,CASSLELITYEQYF
TRBJ2-7,-,TRBV20-1,once,TGCAGTGCTAGAGATAAGGGGGGGCCCCACTACGAGCAGTACTTC,CSARDKGGPHYEQYF
TRBJ2-3,-,TRBV3-1,-,TGTGCCAGCAGCCAAGGGCCCCATTATACGCAGTATTTT,CASSQGPHYTQYF
TRBJ2-5,TRBD1,TRBV7-2,few,TGTGCCAGCAGCTTAGTACAGGGGGAGACCCAGTACTTC,CASSLVQGETQYF
TRBJ2-1,-,TRBV7-9,-,TGTGCCAGCAGCCCGGGCTTAGCGAATAGCTCCTACAATGAGCAGTTCTTC,CASSPGLANSSYNEQFF
TRBJ2-1,-,TRBV7-3,few,TGTGCCAGCAGCTTTGACCGGAATGAGCAGTTCTTC,CASSFDRNEQFF
TRBJ1-1,TRBD1,TRBV4-3,-,TGCGCCAGCAGCCAGGAAAACAGGGGACCCACTGAAGCTTTCTTT,CASSQENRGPTEAFF
TRBJ2-5,-,TRBV5-5,-,TGTGCCAGCAGCTTGGTGCCCGGGGCAGAGACCCAGTACTTC,CASSLVPGAETQYF
TRBJ2-7,TRBD2,TRBV4-2,-,TGTGCCAGCAGCCAAGCCCCCCTAGCGGGGGTGACAACGAGCTCCTACGAGCAGTACTTC,CASSQAPLAGVTTSSYEQYF
TRBJ1-6,-,TRBV7-2,once,TGTGCCAGCAGCTTAGATTCGAGAAATTTACCCCTCCACTTT,CASSLDSRNLPLHF
TRBJ1-2,-,TRBV2,-,TGTGCCAGCAGTGATAACAGGTTAAGGGATCTCTATGGCTACACCTTC,CASSDNRLRDLYGYTF
TRBJ2-7,TRBD2,TRBV27,-,TGTGCCAGCAGTTCATGGACTAGCGGGAGACAAAGATACGAGCAGTACTTC,CASSSWTSGRQRYEQYF
TRBJ2-2,-,TRBV12-3/TRBV12-4,many,TGTGCCAGCAGTTTTGGGGTGCTCGGAAGCGGGGAGCTGTTTTTT,CASSFGVLGSGELFF
TRBJ2-1,TRBD2,TRBV9,-,TGTGCCAGCAACTCGCTAGCGGGCCATGAGCAGTTCTTC,CASNSLAGHEQFF
TRBJ2-3,-,TRBV24-1,few,TGTGCCACCAGTGATTTGCAAACAGGGACATCGACAGATACGCAGTATTTT,CATSDLQTGTSTDTQYF
TRBJ2-4,TRBD2,TRBV6-1,-,TGTGCCAGCAGTGACCAAAGGACCCTAGCGGGAGCGGCCAAAAACATTCAGTACTTC,CASSDQRTLAGAAKNIQYF
TRBJ2-1,TRBD2,TRBV27,once,TGTGCCGGGGGAGGGGTGTCCTACAATGAGCAGTTCTTC,CAGGGVSYNEQFF
TRBJ2-5,TRBD2,TRBV28,-,TGTGCCAGCAGTTTACGCGGGAGCCCCGGGGAGACCCAGTACTTC,CASSLRGSPGETQYF
TRBJ2-5,TRBD2,TRBV5-1,-,TGCGCCAGCAGCTTAGTGCTAGCGGGAGTTGGTGATTTAGAGACCCAGTACTTC,CASSLVLAGVGDLETQYF
TRBJ2-6,-,TRBV7-2,few,TGTGCCAGCAGCTTAATTGGGGGCTCTGGGGCCAACGTCCTGACTTTC,CASSLIGGSGANVLTF
TRBJ2-5,TRBD2,TRBV6-2/TRBV6-3,-,TGTGCCAGCAGTTCGGGCGGGAGGCCGGGAGAGCAGTACTTC,CASSSGGRPGEQYF
TRBJ2-1,TRBD2,TRBV20-1,-,TGCAGTGCTCGATCCGGGACCACTAGCGGGGAGTTCTTC,CSARSGTTSGEFF
TRBJ2-7,-,TRBV4-2,few,TGTGCCAGCAGCCAAGATCCGGCGGGGTTCTCCTACGAGCAGTACTTC,CASSQDPAGFSYEQYF
TRBJ2-5,-,TRBV7-9,many,TGTGCCAGCAGCCCGAGTGGCAGGGACCAAGAGACCCAGTACTTC,CASSPSGRDQETQYF
TRBJ1-5,TRBD1,TRBV6-1,-,TGTGCCAGCAGTCCCGGACAGGGGGCGGTCCGTTTTAGCAATCAGCCCCAGCATTTT,CASSPGQGAVRFSNQPQHF
TRBJ1-1,-,TRBV6-5,few,TGTGCCAGCAGTTGGGGGAGCACTGAAGCTTTCTTT,CASSWGSTEAFF
TRBJ2-1,-,TRBV20-1,few,TGCAGTGCTAGTTTGTCCGGGACAGAGCAGTTCTTC,CSASLSGTEQFF